This TCR beta chain was retrieved from a study of shared clonotypes between healthy human individuals. Trimming shortened V by 5 bases and J by 0 bases, and 15 bases separated the two germline ends. Germline CDR1 is SGHKS and CDR2 is YYEKEE (reference sequence). This CDR3 comprises 16 residues. Method: immunoSEQ multiplex PCR; TCRdb's copy keeps in-frame clones and lacks some. The table includes almost 750,000 clones, just under 75% detected once. The source is a young woman in good health. The rearrangement joins TRBV5-5 to TRBJ2-1, with a tentative D call TRBD2 (5 bases). The sample was memory CD4+ T cells sorted from blood. Stated subset: CD45RA-negative fraction. CDR3 DNA: TGTGCCAGCAGGCCGTGGTGGGAGAGCTCCTACAATGAGCAGTTCTTC. Encoded protein: CASRPWWESSYNEQFF. Supplemented by reference TRBV5-5 and TRBJ2-1, the full variable domain reads DAGVTQSPTHLIKTRGQQVTLRCSPISGHKSVSWYQQVLGQGPQFIFQYYEKEERGRGNFPDRFSARQFPNYSSELNVNALLLGDSALYLCASRPWWESSYNEQFFGPGTRLTVL.